Given below is one TCR beta chain in context. Per the study methods: For nucleated cells, counts were estimated from reference gene primer amplification. Generated by immunoSEQ multiplex PCR, the TCRdb table keeps only in-frame clones and is missing some. For V, J and clone size, that table is used; D and trimming come from the DNA. The repertoire includes roughly 180,000 clones, 88% of them detected once, and 3.5% to 5% sits in the top ten. The data originate from a study of blood T cell repertoires in COVID-19. In the study overall: Acute-phase and convalescent COVID-19 samples originated in the United States, Italy and Spain.

Per germline, CDR1 SNHLY and CDR2 FYNNEI. The CDR3 extends over 13 amino acids. The V segment lost 7 bases and the J segment 9 bases; nucleotides outside the gene matches: 9. The receptor was isolated from a woman in her 30s with acute or convalescent COVID-19. V usage is TRBV2 and J usage is TRBJ2-1, with 7 positions matching TRBD2. Sequencing was carried out using peripheral blood. The CDR3: CASIGLVSGEQFF. In nucleotides, the CDR3 is TGTGCCAGCATCGGACTAGTGAGCGGTGAGCAGTTCTTC.